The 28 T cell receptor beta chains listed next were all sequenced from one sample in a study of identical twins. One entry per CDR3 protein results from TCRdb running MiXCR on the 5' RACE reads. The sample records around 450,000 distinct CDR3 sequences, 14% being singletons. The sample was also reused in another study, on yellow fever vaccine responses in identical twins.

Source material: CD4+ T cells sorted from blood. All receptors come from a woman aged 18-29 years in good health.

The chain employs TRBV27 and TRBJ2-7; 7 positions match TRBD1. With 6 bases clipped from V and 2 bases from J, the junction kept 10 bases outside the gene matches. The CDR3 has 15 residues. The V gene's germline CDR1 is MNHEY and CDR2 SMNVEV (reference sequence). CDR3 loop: CASRSVQGTTYEQYF. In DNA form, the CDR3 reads TGTGCCAGCAGGTCCGTACAGGGGACCACCTACGAGCAGTACTTC.

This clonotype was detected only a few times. In DNA, the CDR3 is TGTGCCAGTATCCTAAGCAGTTCCTTTGGTGGCTACACCTTC. This codes for CASILSSSFGGYTF. The chain joins TRBV19 to TRBJ1-2; D unresolved. V was clipped by 7 bases and J by 7 bases, with 19 bases between them. The CDR3 is made up of 14 amino acids. The germline gives CDR1 LNHDA, CDR2 SQIVND (reference sequence).

The CDR3 spells CASSYDTYGYTF. In DNA form, the CDR3 reads TGCGCCAGCAGCTACGACACCTATGGCTACACCTTC. The chain recombines TRBV5-1 with TRBJ1-2; D is unresolved. The CDR3 extends over 12 amino acids. V was cut by 3 bases and J by 4 bases, with 7 bases left in between. Germline V gene data show CDR1 as SGHRS and CDR2 as YFSETQ.

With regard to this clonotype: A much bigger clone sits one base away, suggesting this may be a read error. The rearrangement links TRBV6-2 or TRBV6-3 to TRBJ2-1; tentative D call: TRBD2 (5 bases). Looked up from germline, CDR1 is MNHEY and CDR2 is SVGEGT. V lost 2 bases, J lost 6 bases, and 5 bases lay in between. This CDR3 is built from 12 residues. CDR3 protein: CASSYEGNEQFF. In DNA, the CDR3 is TGTGCCAGCAGTTACGAGGGCAATGAGCAGTTCTTC.

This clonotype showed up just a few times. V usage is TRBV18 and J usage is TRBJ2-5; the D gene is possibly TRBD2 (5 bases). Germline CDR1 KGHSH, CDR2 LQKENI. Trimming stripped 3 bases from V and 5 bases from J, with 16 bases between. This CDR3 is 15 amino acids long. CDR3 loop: CASSPNPPGMETQYF. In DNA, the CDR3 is TGTGCCAGCTCACCCAACCCCCCGGGGATGGAGACCCAGTACTTC. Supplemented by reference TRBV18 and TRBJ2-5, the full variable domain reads NAGVMQNPRHLVRRRGQEARLRCSPMKGHSHVYWYRQLPEEGLKFMVYLQKENIIDESGMPKERFSAEFPKEGPSILRIQQVVRGDSAAYFCASSPNPPGMETQYFGPGTRLLVL.

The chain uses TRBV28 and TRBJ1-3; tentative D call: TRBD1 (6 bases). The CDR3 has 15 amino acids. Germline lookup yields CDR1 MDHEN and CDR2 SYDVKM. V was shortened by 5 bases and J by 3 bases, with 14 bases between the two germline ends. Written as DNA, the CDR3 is TGTGCCAGCAGTGTCTCCGGGACAAGTGGAAACACCATATATTTT. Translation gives CASSVSGTSGNTIYF.

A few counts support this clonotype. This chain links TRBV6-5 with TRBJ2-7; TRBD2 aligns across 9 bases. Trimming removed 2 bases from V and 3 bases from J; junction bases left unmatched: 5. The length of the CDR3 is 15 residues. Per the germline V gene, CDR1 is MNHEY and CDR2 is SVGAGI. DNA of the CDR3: TGTGCCAGCAGTTACGGCGCGGGGGGGTTCTACGAGCAGTACTTC. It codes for CASSYGAGGFYEQYF.

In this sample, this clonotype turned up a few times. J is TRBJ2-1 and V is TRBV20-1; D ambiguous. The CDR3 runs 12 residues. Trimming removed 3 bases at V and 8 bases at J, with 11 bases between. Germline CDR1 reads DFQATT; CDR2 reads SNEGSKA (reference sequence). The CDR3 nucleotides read TGCAGTGCTAGGTGGGGAATGGATGAGCAGTTCTTC. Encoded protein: CSARWGMDEQFF.

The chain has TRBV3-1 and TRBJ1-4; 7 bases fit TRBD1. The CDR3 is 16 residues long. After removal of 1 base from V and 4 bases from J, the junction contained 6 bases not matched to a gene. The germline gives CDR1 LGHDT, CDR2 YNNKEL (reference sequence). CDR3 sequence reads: CASSQGDSGVNEKLFF. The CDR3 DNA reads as TGTGCCAGCAGCCAAGGGGACAGTGGGGTTAATGAAAAACTGTTTTTT.

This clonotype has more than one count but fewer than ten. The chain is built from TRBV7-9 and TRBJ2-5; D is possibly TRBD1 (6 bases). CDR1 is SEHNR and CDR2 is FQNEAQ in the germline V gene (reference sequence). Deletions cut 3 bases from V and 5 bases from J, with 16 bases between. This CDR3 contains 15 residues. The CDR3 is CASSFGWGLGETQYF. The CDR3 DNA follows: TGTGCCAGCAGCTTTGGATGGGGGCTCGGGGAGACCCAGTACTTC.

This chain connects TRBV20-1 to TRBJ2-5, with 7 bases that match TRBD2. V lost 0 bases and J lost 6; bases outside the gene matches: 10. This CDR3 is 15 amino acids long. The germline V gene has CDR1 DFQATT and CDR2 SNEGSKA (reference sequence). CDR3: CSAREGVGGVKTQYF. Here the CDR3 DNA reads TGCAGTGCTAGAGAGGGGGTTGGGGGGGTAAAGACCCAGTACTTC.

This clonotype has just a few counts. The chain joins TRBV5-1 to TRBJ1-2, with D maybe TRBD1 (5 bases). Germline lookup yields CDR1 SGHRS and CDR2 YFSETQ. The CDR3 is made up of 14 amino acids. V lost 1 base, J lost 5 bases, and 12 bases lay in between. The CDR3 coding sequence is TGCGCCAGCAGCTTGACGGGGGTTGGGTATGGCTACACCTTC. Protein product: CASSLTGVGYGYTF.

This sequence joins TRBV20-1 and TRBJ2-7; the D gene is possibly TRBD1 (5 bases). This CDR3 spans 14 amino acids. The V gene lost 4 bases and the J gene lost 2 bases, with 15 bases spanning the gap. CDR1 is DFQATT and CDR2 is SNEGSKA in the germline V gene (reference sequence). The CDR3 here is CSANQGGRAYEQYF. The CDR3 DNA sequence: TGCAGTGCTAACCAGGGCGGCAGGGCCTACGAGCAGTACTTC.

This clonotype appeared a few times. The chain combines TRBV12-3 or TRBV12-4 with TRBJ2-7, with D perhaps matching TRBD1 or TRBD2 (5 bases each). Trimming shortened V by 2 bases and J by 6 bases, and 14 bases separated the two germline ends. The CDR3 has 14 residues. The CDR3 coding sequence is TGTGCCAGCAGTTTAACGGGACCCAGAGGCGAGCAGTACTTC. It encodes CASSLTGPRGEQYF.

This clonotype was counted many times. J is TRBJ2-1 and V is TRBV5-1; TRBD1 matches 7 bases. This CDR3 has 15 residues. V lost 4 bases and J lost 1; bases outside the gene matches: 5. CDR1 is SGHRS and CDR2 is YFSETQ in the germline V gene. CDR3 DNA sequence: TGCGCCAGCAGCCCCGGGACAGCTTCCTACAATGAGCAGTTCTTC. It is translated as CASSPGTASYNEQFF.

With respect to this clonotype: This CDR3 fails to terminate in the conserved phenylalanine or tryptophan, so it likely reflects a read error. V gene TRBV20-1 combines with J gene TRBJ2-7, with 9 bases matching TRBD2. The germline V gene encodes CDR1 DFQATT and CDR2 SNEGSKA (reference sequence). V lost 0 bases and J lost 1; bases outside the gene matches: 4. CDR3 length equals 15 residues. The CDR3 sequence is CSARDSRGGSYEQYY. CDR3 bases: TGCAGTGCTAGAGACTCGCGGGGGGGATCCTACGAGCAGTACTAC.

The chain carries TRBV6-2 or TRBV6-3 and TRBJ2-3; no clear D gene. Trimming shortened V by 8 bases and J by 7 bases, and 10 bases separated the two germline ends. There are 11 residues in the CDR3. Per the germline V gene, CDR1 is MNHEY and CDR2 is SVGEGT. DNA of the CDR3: TGTGCCAGCCAGAACGCCTATACGCAGTATTTT. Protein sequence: CASQNAYTQYF.

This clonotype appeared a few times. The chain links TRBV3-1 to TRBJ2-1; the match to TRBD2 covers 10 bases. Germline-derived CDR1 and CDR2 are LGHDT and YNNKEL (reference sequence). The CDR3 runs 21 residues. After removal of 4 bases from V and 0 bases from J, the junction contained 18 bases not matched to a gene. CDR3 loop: CASSLPGRELAGLSSYNEQFF. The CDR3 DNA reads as TGTGCCAGCAGCCTTCCCGGGCGGGAACTAGCGGGACTAAGCTCCTACAATGAGCAGTTCTTC.

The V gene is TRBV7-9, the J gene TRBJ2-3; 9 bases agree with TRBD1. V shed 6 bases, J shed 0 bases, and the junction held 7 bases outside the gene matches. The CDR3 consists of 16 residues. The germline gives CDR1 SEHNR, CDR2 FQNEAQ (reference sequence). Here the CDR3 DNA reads TGTGCCAGCAGACAAACAGGGGGCTCTAGCACAGATACGCAGTATTTT. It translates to CASRQTGGSSTDTQYF. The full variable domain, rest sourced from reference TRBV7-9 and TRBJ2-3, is DTGVSQNPRHKITKRGQNVTFRCDPISEHNRLYWYRQTLGQGPEFLTYFQNEAQLEKSRLLSDRFSAERPKGSFSTLEIQRTEQGDSAMYLCASRQTGGSSTDTQYFGPGTRLTVL.

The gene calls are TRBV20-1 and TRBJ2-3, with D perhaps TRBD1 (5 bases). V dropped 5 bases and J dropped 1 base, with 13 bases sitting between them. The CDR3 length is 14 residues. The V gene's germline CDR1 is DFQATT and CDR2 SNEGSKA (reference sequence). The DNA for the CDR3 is TGCAGTGCTGTGACAGACTCGGGCACAGATACGCAGTATTTT. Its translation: CSAVTDSGTDTQYF.

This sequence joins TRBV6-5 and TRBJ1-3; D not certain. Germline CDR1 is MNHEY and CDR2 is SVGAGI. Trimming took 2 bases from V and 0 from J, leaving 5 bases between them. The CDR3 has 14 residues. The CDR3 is CASSYRNSGNTIYF. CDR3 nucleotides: TGTGCCAGCAGTTACAGGAACTCTGGAAACACCATATATTTT.

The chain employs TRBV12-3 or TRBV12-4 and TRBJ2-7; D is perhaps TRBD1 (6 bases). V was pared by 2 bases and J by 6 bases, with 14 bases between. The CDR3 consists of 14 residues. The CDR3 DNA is TGTGCCAGCAGTTTATCACAGGGTCCGTTCGAGCAGTACTTC. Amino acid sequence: CASSLSQGPFEQYF.

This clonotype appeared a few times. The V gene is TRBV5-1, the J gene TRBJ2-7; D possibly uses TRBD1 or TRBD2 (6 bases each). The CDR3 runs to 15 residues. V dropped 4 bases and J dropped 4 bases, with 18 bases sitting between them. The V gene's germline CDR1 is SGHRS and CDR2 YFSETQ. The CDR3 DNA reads TGCGCCAGCAGCATGGGGGCCACGGGGGCTTACGAGCAGTACTTC. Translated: CASSMGATGAYEQYF.

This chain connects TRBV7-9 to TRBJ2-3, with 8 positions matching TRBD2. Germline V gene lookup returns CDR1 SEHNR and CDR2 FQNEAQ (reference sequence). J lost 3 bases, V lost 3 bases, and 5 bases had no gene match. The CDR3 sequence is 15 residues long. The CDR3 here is CASSFAGGGTDTQYF. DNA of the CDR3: TGTGCCAGCAGCTTCGCTGGCGGGGGGACAGATACGCAGTATTTT.

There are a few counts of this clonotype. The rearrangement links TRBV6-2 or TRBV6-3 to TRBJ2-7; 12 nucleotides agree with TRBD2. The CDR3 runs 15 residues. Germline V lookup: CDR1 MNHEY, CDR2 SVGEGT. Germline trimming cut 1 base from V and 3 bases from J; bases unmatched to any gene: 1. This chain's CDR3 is CASSYWTSGNYEQYF. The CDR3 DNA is TGTGCCAGCAGTTACTGGACTAGCGGGAACTACGAGCAGTACTTC.

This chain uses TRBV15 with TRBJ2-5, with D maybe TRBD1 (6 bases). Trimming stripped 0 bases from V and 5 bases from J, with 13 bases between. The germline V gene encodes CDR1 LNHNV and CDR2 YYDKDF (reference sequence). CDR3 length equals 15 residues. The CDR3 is CATSRDPTGRETQYF. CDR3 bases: TGTGCCACCAGCAGAGATCCCACAGGGCGGGAGACCCAGTACTTC. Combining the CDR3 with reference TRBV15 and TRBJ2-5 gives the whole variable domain DAMVIQNPRYQVTQFGKPVTLSCSQTLNHNVMYWYQQKSSQAPKLLFHYYDKDFNNEADTPDNFQSRRPNTSFCFLDIRSPGLGDTAMYLCATSRDPTGRETQYFGPGTRLLVL.

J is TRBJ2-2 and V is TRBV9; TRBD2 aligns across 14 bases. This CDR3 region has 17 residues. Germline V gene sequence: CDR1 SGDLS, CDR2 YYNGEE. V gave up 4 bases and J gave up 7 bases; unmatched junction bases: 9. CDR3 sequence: CASSPVTSGRAIGELFF. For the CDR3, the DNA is TGTGCCAGCAGCCCCGTGACTAGCGGGAGGGCAATCGGGGAGCTGTTTTTT. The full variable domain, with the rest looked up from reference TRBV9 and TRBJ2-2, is DSGVTQTPKHLITATGQRVTLRCSPRSGDLSVYWYQQSLDQGLQFLIQYYNGEERAKGNILERFSAQQFPDLHSELNLSSLELGDSALYFCASSPVTSGRAIGELFFGEGSRLTVL.

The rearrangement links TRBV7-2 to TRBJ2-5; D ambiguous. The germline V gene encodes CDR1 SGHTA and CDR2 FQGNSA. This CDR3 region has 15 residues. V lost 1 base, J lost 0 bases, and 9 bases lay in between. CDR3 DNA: TGTGCCAGCAGCTTAGGAGGCTTACACCAAGAGACCCAGTACTTC. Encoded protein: CASSLGGLHQETQYF.